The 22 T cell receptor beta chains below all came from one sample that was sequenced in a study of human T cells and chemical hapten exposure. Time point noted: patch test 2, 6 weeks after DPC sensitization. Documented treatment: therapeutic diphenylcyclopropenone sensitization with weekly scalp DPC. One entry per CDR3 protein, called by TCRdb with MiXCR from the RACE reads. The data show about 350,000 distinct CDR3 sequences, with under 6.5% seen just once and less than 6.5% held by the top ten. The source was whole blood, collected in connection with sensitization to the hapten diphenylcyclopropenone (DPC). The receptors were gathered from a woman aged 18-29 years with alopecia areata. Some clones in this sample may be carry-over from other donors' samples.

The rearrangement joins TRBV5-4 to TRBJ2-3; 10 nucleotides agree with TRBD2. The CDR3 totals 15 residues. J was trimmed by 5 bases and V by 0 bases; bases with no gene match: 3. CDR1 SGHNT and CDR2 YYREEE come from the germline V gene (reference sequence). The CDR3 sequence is CASSLGASGGDTQYF. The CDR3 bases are TGTGCCAGCAGCTTGGGGGCTAGCGGGGGAGATACGCAGTATTTT. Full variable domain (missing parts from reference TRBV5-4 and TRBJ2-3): ETGVTQSPTHLIKTRGQQVTLRCSSQSGHNTVSWYQQALGQGPQFIFQYYREEENGRGNFPPRFSGLQFPNYSSELNVNALELDDSALYLCASSLGASGGDTQYFGPGTRLTVL.

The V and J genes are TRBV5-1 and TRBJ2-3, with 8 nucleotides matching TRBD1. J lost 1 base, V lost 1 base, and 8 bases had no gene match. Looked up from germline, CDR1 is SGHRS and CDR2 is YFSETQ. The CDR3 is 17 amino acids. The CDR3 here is CASSLRGGTGGTDTQYF. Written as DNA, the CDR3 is TGCGCCAGCAGCTTGAGAGGGGGGACAGGAGGCACAGATACGCAGTATTTT.

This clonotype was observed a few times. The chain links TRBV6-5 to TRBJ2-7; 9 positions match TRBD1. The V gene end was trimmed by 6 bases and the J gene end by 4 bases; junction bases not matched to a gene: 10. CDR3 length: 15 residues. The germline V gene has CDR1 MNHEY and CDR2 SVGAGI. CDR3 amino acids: CASSPRQGGWYEQYF. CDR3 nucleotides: TGTGCCAGCAGCCCTAGACAGGGGGGATGGTACGAGCAGTACTTC.

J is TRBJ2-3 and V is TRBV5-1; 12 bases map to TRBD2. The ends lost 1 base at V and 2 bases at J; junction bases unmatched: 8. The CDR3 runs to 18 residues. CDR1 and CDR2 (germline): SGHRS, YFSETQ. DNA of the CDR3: TGCGCCAGCAGCTTGTTACGACTAGCGGGGGCCACCACAGATACGCAGTATTTT. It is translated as CASSLLRLAGATTDTQYF.

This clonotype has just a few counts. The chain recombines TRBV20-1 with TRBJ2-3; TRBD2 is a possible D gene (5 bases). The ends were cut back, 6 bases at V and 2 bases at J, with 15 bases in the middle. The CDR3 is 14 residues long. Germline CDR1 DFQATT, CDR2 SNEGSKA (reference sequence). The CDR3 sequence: CSAHPGLPTDTQYF. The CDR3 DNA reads TGCAGTGCCCACCCCGGACTCCCCACAGATACGCAGTATTTT.

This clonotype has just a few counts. The CDR3 coding sequence is TGTGCCAGCAGTGAGACTAGCGGAATGGTGATTAATGAGCAGTTCTTC. Its protein is CASSETSGMVINEQFF. V is TRBV28 and J is TRBJ2-1, with 9 bases that match TRBD2. The CDR3 runs to 16 residues. With 5 bases clipped from V and 7 bases from J, the junction kept 12 bases outside the gene matches. Germline CDR1 and CDR2: MDHEN and SYDVKM.

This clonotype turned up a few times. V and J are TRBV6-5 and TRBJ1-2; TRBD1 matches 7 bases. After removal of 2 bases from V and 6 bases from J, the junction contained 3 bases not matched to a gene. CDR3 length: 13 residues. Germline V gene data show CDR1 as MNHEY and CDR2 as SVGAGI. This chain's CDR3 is CASSYGQANGYTF. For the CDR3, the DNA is TGTGCCAGCAGTTACGGACAGGCTAATGGCTACACCTTC.

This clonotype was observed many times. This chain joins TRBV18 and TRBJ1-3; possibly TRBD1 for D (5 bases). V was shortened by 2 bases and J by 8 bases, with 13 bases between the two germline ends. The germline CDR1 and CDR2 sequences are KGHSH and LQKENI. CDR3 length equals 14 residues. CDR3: CASSPRPQGDTIYF. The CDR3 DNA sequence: TGTGCCAGCTCACCAAGGCCCCAAGGGGACACCATATATTTT. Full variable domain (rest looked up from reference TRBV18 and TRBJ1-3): NAGVMQNPRHLVRRRGQEARLRCSPMKGHSHVYWYRQLPEEGLKFMVYLQKENIIDESGMPKERFSAEFPKEGPSILRIQQVVRGDSAAYFCASSPRPQGDTIYFGEGSWLTVV.

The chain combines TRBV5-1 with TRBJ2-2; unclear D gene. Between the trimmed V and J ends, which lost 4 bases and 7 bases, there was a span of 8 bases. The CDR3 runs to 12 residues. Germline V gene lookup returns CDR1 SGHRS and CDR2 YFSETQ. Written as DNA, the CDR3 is TGCGCCAGCAGCGCCTCCCTCGGGGAGCTGTTTTTT. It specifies CASSASLGELFF.

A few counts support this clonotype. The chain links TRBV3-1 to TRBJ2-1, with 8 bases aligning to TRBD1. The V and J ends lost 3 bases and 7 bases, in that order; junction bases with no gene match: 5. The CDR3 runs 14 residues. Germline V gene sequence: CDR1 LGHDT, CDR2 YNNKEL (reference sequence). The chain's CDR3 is CASSHRTGLNEQFF. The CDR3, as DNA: TGTGCCAGCAGCCACCGGACAGGGCTTAATGAGCAGTTCTTC.

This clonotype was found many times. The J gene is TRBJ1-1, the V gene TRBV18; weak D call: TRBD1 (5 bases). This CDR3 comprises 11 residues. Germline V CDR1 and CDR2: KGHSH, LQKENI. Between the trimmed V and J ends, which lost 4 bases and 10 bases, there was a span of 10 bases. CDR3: CASSQETVAFF. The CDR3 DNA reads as TGTGCCAGCTCACAGGAGACAGTAGCTTTCTTT.

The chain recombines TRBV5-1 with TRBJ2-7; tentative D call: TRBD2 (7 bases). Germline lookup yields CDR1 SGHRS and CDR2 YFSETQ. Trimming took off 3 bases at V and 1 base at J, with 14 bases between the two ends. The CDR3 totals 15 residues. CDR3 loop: CASSWGGGGSYEQYF. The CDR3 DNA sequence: TGCGCCAGCAGCTGGGGGGGCGGCGGATCCTACGAGCAGTACTTC.

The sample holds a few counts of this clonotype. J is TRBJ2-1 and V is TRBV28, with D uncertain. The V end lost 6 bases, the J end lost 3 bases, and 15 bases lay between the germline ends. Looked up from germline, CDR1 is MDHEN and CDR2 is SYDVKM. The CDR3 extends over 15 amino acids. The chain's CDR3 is CASSLPVLGYNEQFF. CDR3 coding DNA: TGTGCCAGCAGCCTCCCCGTGCTGGGCTACAATGAGCAGTTCTTC.

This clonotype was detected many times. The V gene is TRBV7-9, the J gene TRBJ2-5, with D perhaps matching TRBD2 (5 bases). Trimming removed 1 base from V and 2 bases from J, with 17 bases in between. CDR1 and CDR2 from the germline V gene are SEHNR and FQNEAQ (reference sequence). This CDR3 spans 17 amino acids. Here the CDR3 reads CASSLGAEERGQETQYF. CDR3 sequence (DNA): TGTGCCAGCAGCTTAGGGGCGGAGGAGCGCGGGCAAGAGACCCAGTACTTC.

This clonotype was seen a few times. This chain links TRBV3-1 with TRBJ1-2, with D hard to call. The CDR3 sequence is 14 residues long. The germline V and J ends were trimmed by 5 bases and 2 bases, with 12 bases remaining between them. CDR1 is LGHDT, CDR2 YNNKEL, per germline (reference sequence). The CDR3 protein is CASSSEGRNYGYTF. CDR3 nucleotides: TGTGCCAGCAGCTCCGAAGGTCGCAACTATGGCTACACCTTC. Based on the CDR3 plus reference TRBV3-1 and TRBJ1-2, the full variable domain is DTAVSQTPKYLVTQMGNDKSIKCEQNLGHDTMYWYKQDSKKFLKIMFSYNNKELIINETVPNRFSPKSPDKAHLNLHINSLELGDSAVYFCASSSEGRNYGYTFGSGTRLTVV.

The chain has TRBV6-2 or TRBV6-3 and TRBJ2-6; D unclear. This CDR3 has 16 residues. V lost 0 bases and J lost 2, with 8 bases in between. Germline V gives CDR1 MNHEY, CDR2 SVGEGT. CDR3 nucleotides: TGTGCCAGCAGTTACTCATGGAATCCTGGGGCCAACGTCCTGACTTTC. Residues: CASSYSWNPGANVLTF.

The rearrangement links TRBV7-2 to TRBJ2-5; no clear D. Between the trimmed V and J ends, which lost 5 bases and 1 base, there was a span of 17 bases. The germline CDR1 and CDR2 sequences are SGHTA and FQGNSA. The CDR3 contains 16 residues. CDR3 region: CASSPPTVFIQETQYF. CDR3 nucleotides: TGTGCCAGCAGCCCCCCAACGGTGTTTATCCAAGAGACCCAGTACTTC.

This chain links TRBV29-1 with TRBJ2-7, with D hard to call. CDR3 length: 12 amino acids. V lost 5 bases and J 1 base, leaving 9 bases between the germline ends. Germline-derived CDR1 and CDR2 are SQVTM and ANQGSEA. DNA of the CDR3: TGCAGCGTTAGGTCAGAGTCCTACGAGCAGTACTTC. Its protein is CSVRSESYEQYF.

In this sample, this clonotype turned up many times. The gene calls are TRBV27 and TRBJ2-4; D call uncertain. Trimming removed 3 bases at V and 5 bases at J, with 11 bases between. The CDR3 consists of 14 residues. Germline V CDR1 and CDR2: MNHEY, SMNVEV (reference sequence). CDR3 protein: CASSFDQQENIQYF. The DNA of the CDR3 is TGTGCCAGCAGTTTTGACCAGCAGGAAAACATTCAGTACTTC.

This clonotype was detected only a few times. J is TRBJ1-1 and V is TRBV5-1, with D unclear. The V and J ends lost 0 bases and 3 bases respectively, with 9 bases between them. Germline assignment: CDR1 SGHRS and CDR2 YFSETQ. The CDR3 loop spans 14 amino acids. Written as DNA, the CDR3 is TGCGCCAGCAGCTTGGCTCAGGACTACACTGAAGCTTTCTTT. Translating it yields CASSLAQDYTEAFF.

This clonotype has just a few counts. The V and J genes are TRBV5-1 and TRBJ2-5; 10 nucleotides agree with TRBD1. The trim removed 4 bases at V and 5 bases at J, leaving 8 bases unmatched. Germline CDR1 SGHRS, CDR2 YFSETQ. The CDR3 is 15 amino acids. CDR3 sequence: CASSGGTGAGETQYF. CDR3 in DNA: TGCGCCAGCAGCGGGGGGACAGGGGCAGGCGAGACCCAGTACTTC.

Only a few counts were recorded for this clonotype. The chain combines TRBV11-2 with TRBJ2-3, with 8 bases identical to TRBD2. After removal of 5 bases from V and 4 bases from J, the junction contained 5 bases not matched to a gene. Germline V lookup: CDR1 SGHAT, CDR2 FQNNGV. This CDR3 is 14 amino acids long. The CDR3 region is CASSPGGQADTQYF. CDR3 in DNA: TGTGCCAGCAGCCCGGGGGGGCAAGCAGATACGCAGTATTTT.